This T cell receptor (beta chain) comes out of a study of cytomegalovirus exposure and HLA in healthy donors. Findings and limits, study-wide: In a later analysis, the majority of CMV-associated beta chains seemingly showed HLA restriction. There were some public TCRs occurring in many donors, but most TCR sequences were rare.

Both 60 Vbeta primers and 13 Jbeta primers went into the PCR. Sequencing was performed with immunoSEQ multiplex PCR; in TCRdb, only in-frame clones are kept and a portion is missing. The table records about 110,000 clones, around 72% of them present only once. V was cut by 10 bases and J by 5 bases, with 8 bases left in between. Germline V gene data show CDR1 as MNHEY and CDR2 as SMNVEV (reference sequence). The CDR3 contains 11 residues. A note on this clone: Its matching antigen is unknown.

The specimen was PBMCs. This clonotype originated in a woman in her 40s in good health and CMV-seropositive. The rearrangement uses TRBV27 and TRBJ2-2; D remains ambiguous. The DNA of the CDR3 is TGTGCCACCCAACGGACCGGGGAGCTGTTTTTT. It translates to CATQRTGELFF.